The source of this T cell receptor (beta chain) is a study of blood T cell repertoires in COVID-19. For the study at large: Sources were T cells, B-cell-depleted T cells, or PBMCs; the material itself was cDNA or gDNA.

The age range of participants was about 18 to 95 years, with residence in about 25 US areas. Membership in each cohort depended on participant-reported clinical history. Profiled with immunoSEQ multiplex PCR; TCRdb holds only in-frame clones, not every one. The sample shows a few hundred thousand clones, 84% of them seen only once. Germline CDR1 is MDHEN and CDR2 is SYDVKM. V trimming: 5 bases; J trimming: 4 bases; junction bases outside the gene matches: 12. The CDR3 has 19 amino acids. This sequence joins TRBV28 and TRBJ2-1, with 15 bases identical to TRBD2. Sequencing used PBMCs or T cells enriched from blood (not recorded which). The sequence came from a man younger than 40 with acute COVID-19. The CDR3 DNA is TGTGCCAGCAGTCCCTCCGGGACTAGCGGGGGGAGGGTTTACAATGAGCAGTTCTTC. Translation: CASSPSGTSGGRVYNEQFF.